This T cell receptor (beta chain) is drawn from a study of technical replicates of blood from a few donors. Assay: immunoSEQ multiplex PCR; the TCRdb copy retains only in-frame clones and omits some. The sample lists tens of thousands of clones, roughly 98% occurring once. This TCR was recovered from a human donor in good health. Sequences were obtained from T cells isolated from PBMCs.

The CDR3 bases are TGCGCCAGCAATAACAGGGGGCTCGTAGGCAATCAGCCCCAGCATTTT. Encoded protein: CASNNRGLVGNQPQHF. The chain recombines TRBV10-2 with TRBJ1-5; 9 nucleotides align to TRBD1. The CDR3 loop spans 16 amino acids. V shed 7 bases, J shed 2 bases, and the junction held 9 bases outside the gene matches. Per the germline V gene, CDR1 is WSHSY and CDR2 is SAAADI.